What follows are 9 T cell receptor beta chains derived from one specimen sequenced in a study of cytomegalovirus exposure and HLA in healthy donors. PCR involved 60 Vbeta and 13 Jbeta primers. Sequenced by immunoSEQ multiplex PCR; TCRdb stores in-frame clones only, minus some. The sample yields more than 90,000 clones, roughly 80% seen once. The material sequenced was PBMCs. The receptors originated from a man aged 30 to 45 in good health and CMV-seropositive.

Remarks on this clone: The sample has other DNA sequences that encode this CDR3 too. The V gene is TRBV9, the J gene TRBJ1-2; D is ambiguous. Looked up from germline, CDR1 is SGDLS and CDR2 is YYNGEE. V was clipped by 0 bases and J by 8 bases, with 17 bases between them. The CDR3 has 15 amino acids. The CDR3 sequence: CASSVAITASWGYTF. CDR3 in DNA: TGTGCCAGCAGCGTAGCGATTACAGCATCCTGGGGCTACACCTTC.

The sample holds a few counts of this clone. The chain links TRBV6-6 to TRBJ1-3; D is possibly TRBD1 (6 bases). Trimming removed 1 base from V and 4 bases from J, with 11 bases in between. This CDR3 spans 15 amino acids. Looked up from germline, CDR1 is MNHNY and CDR2 is SVGAGI (reference sequence). The CDR3 is CASSYFGQMGNTIYF. The CDR3 region has the DNA TGTGCCAGCAGTTACTTCGGACAGATGGGAAACACCATATATTTT.

V and J are TRBV11-2 and TRBJ2-3; D remains unclear. The CDR3 totals 14 residues. CDR1 and CDR2 from the germline V gene are SGHAT and FQNNGV. The V end was cut by 0 bases, the J end by 3 bases, with 7 bases between. CDR3 sequence reads: CASSLDRSTDTQYF. The CDR3, as DNA: TGTGCCAGCAGCTTAGATCGGAGTACAGATACGCAGTATTTT.

The V gene is TRBV5-1, the J gene TRBJ2-3; TRBD1 agrees at 7 bases. The CDR3 is made up of 16 amino acids. CDR1 SGHRS and CDR2 YFSETQ come from the germline V gene. V was pared by 4 bases and J by 3 bases, with 11 bases of the junction left unmatched. The CDR3 loop is CASSEALQGMTDTQYF. The CDR3 region has the DNA TGCGCCAGCAGCGAAGCCCTACAGGGGATGACAGATACGCAGTATTTT.

This chain links TRBV5-1 with TRBJ2-5; maybe TRBD2 (5 bases). The germline V and J ends were trimmed by 0 bases and 11 bases, with 11 bases remaining between them. This CDR3 contains 12 residues. CDR1 is SGHRS and CDR2 is YFSETQ in the germline V gene. The chain's CDR3 is CASSLVDGEQYF. CDR3 DNA sequence: TGCGCCAGCAGCTTGGTTGATGGGGAGCAGTACTTC. The whole variable domain, remainder taken from reference TRBV5-1 and TRBJ2-5, is KAGVTQTPRYLIKTRGQQVTLSCSPISGHRSVSWYQQTPGQGLQFLFEYFSETQRNKGNFPGRFSGRQFSNSRSEMNVSTLELGDSALYLCASSLVDGEQYFGPGTRLLVL.

The rearrangement links TRBV2 to TRBJ1-5; 8 nucleotides line up with TRBD1. Germline CDR1 and CDR2: SNHLY and FYNNEI. The CDR3 runs to 15 residues. V lost 8 bases, J lost 2 bases, and 8 bases stayed unmatched. The CDR3 DNA is TGTGCCAGCCTCCCGGACAGGGCCGGCAATCAGCCCCAGCATTTT. This gives the protein CASLPDRAGNQPQHF.

The rearrangement joins TRBV11-2 to TRBJ2-7; TRBD2 matches at 8 bases. Germline V gene data show CDR1 as SGHAT and CDR2 as FQNNGV. CDR3 length: 15 residues. V lost 7 bases, J lost 2 bases, and 10 bases stayed unmatched. The CDR3 loop reads CASTGNPGGTYEQYF. CDR3 DNA sequence: TGTGCCAGCACCGGAAACCCGGGAGGGACCTACGAGCAGTACTTC.

The V call is TRBV19, the J call TRBJ1-1; 8 bases map to TRBD1. Germline trimming cut 4 bases from V and 4 bases from J; bases unmatched to any gene: 2. Germline CDR1 is LNHDA and CDR2 is SQIVND (reference sequence). The CDR3 loop spans 13 amino acids. The CDR3 DNA reads TGTGCCAGTAGTAATACAGGGGGCACTGAAGCTTTCTTT. Translation gives CASSNTGGTEAFF.

The J gene is TRBJ2-7, the V gene TRBV5-1; 8 bases map to TRBD1. J was trimmed by 3 bases and V by 0 bases; bases with no gene match: 11. CDR3 length: 17 residues. From germline, CDR1 is SGHRS and CDR2 YFSETQ. The CDR3 coding sequence is TGCGCCAGCAGCTTGGCCGGTGCAGGGACAGGTTACTACGAGCAGTACTTC. The encoded protein is CASSLAGAGTGYYEQYF. Complete variable domain (other parts from reference TRBV5-1 and TRBJ2-7): KAGVTQTPRYLIKTRGQQVTLSCSPISGHRSVSWYQQTPGQGLQFLFEYFSETQRNKGNFPGRFSGRQFSNSRSEMNVSTLELGDSALYLCASSLAGAGTGYYEQYFGPGTRLTVT.